Detailed here is one T cell receptor beta chain. This record comes from a study of control samples from healthy donors and cancer patients. The CDR3 is 12 amino acids. V gave up 6 bases and J gave up 4 bases, with 10 bases separating them. Germline-derived CDR1 and CDR2 are ENHRY and SYGVKD. TCRdb keeps only in-frame clones here, not all; method: immunoSEQ multiplex PCR. This table has approximately 130,000 clones, about 86% appearing once. The V call is TRBV10-3, the J call TRBJ2-7; D uncertain. This TCR derives from a man aged 30-40 years in good health. The specimen sequenced was blood. As DNA, the CDR3 is TGTGCCATCAGCGCGACAACTTACGAGCAGTACTTC. This translates into CAISATTYEQYF.